The entry that follows covers one T cell receptor beta chain sequence. As yet, its antigen is unknown. Germline CDR1 and CDR2: SGHDN and FVKESK. J lost 0 bases, V lost 1 base, and 0 bases had no gene match. The CDR3 sequence is 15 residues long. After stimulus-free culture, autoproliferating CFSE-dim and non-proliferating CFSE-high T cells were sequenced separately. 5x10^7 CFSE-labeled PBMCs were cultured six to eight days unstimulated, then replicate wells were pooled. PBMCs were labeled with 0.45 to 0.6 uM CFSE and cultured without exogenous stimuli. The data belong to a study of memory B cells and T cells in multiple sclerosis. Broader study findings: Normalization was needed because clone-set size differences affected shared clonotype counts.

TCRdb's copy holds only in-frame clones and misses some; the assay was immunoSEQ multiplex PCR. The sample lists roughly 30,000 clones, about 84% occurring once. The rearrangement uses TRBV14 and TRBJ1-5; the match to TRBD1 covers 7 bases. The sequence came from a human donor with multiple sclerosis. Sequenced: PBMCs from blood kept in culture. CDR3 residues: CASSQAGGSNQPQHF. DNA for the CDR3: TGTGCCAGCAGCCAAGCAGGGGGTAGCAATCAGCCCCAGCATTTT.